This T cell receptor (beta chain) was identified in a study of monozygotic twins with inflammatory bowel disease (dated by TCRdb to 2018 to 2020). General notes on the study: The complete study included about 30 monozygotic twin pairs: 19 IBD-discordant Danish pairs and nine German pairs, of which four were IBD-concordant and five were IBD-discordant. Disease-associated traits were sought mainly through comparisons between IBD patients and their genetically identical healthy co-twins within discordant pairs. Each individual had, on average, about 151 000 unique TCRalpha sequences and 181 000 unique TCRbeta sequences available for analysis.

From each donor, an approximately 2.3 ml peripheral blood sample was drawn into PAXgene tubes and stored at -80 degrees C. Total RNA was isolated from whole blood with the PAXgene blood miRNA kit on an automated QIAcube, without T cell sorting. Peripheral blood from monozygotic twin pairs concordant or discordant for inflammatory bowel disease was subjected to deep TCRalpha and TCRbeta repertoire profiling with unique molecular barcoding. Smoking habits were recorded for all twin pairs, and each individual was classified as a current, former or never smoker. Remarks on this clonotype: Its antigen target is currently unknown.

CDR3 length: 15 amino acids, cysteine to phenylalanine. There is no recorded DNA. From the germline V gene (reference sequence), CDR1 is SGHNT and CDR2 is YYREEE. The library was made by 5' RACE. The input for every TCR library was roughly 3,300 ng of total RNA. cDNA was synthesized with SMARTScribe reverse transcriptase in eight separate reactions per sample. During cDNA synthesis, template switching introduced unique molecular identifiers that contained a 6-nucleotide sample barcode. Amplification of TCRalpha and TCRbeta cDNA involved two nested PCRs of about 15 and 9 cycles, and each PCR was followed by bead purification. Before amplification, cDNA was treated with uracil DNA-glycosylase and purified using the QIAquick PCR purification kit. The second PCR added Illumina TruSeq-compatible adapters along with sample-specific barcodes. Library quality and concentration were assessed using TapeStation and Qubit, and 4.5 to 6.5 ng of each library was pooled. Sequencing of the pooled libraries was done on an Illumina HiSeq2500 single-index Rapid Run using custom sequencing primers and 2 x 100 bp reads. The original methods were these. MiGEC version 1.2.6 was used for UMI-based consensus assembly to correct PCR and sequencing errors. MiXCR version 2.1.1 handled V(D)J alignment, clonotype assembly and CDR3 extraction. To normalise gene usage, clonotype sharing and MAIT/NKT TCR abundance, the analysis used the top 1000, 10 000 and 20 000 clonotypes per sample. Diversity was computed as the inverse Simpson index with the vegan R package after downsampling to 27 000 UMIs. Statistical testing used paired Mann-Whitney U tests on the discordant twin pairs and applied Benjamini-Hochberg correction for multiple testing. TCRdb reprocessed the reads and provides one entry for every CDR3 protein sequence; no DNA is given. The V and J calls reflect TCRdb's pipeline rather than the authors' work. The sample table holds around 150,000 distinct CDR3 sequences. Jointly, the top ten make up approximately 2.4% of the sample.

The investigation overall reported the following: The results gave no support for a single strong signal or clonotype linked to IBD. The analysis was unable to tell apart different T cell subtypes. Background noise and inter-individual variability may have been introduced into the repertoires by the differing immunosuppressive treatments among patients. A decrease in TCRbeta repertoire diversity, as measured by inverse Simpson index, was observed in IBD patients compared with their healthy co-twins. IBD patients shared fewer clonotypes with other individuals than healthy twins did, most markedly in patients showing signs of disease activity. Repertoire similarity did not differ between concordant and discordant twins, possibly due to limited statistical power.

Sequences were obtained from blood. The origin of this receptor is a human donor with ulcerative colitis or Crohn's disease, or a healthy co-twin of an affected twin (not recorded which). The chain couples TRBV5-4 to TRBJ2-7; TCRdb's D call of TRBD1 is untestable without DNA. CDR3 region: CASSLMSRGTYEQYF.